The 17 T cell receptor beta chains listed next were all sequenced from one sample in a study of shared clonotypes between healthy human individuals. Libraries were prepared by immunoSEQ multiplex PCR; TCRdb keeps only in-frame clonotypes and omits some of them. The table includes roughly 1,500,000 clones, 95% to 99% detected once. The sample consisted of naive CD4+ T cells sorted from blood. The subset denotes: CD45RA+ positively selected. The receptor set was obtained from a man under 40 in good health.

The chain has TRBV11-2 and TRBJ2-7; 7 nucleotides agree with TRBD2. This CDR3 has 18 residues. CDR1 SGHAT and CDR2 FQNNGV come from the germline V gene. V gave up 3 bases and J gave up 2 bases; unmatched junction bases: 16. The CDR3 DNA reads as TGTGCCAGCAGCTTTCTTCCTAGGGCCGGGGGACTAACCTACGAGCAGTACTTC. It is translated as CASSFLPRAGGLTYEQYF.

This sequence joins TRBV5-1 and TRBJ2-5; D remains unclear. CDR3 length: 15 residues. Per germline, CDR1 SGHRS and CDR2 YFSETQ. Trimming took off 2 bases at V and 5 bases at J, with 16 bases between the two ends. CDR3 residues: CASSFMGGSFETQYF. The CDR3 bases are TGCGCCAGCAGCTTTATGGGTGGGTCATTTGAGACCCAGTACTTC.

This chain's CDR3 is CASSQDPSEYTGELFF. The CDR3 DNA is TGCGCCAGCAGCCAAGATCCTAGCGAGTACACCGGGGAGCTGTTTTTT. V gene TRBV4-1 combines with J gene TRBJ2-2; D might be TRBD2 (6 bases). CDR1 is MGHRA and CDR2 is YSYEKL in the germline V gene. The CDR3 is 16 amino acids. V lost 0 bases and J 3 bases, leaving 11 bases between the germline ends.

This sequence joins TRBV2 and TRBJ1-1; possibly TRBD1 for D (5 bases). V was pared by 6 bases and J by 0 bases, with 11 bases between. The germline CDR1 and CDR2 sequences are SNHLY and FYNNEI. This CDR3 has 14 amino acids. In nucleotides, the CDR3 is TGTGCCAGCAGCCTGGGACTGCTGAACACTGAAGCTTTCTTT. It specifies CASSLGLLNTEAFF.

This chain links TRBV20-1 with TRBJ1-1; D remains unclear. V gave up 0 bases and J gave up 7 bases, with 6 bases separating them. Germline V gives CDR1 DFQATT, CDR2 SNEGSKA (reference sequence). The CDR3 spans 11 residues. CDR3 sequence: CSARDEGEAFF. DNA for the CDR3: TGCAGTGCTAGAGATGAGGGTGAAGCTTTCTTT.

This clone has just one count. The chain recombines TRBV11-2 with TRBJ2-7, with D perhaps assigned TRBD1 or TRBD2 (5 bases each). V gave up 3 bases and J gave up 3 bases, with 12 bases separating them. CDR3 size: 14 residues. Germline V gene lookup returns CDR1 SGHAT and CDR2 FQNNGV. CDR3 coding DNA: TGTGCCAGCAGCTTGTCTGGGGGTGTCTACGAGCAGTACTTC. Its protein product is CASSLSGGVYEQYF.

The chain joins TRBV11-2 to TRBJ2-3; D is uncertain. V was pared by 0 bases and J by 2 bases, with 3 bases between. The V gene's germline CDR1 is SGHAT and CDR2 FQNNGV. The CDR3 is made up of 13 amino acids. The CDR3 DNA follows: TGTGCCAGCAGCTTAGATATCACAGATACGCAGTATTTT. Its protein is CASSLDITDTQYF.

V and J are TRBV28 and TRBJ1-1; 10 bases map to TRBD1. V was pared by 5 bases and J by 12 bases, with 12 bases of the junction left unmatched. Per the germline V gene, CDR1 is MDHEN and CDR2 is SYDVKM. The CDR3 contains 14 residues. The CDR3 coding sequence is TGTGCCAGCAGTACCCCTGCGGGACAGGGGAAGACTTTCTTT. As protein: CASSTPAGQGKTFF. Using reference TRBV28 and TRBJ1-1 for the parts outside the CDR3, the full variable domain is DVKVTQSSRYLVKRTGEKVFLECVQDMDHENMFWYRQDPGLGLRLIYFSYDVKMKEKGDIPEGYSVSREKKERFSLILESASTNQTSMYLCASSTPAGQGKTFFGQGTRLTVV.

Only one count was recorded for this clone. The gene calls are TRBV7-9 and TRBJ2-7, with a weak D call TRBD2 (6 bases). Germline CDR1 and CDR2: SEHNR and FQNEAQ (reference sequence). CDR3 length: 14 residues. Trimming stripped 1 base from V and 1 base from J, with 8 bases between. The CDR3 DNA is TGTGCCAGCAGCTTAGTCGCGGGATCCTACGAGCAGTACTTC. Amino acids: CASSLVAGSYEQYF.

The V and J genes are TRBV5-1 and TRBJ2-4; D unresolved. The CDR3 runs 16 residues. Trimming left V 4 bases short and J 0 bases short, with 14 bases between. Germline V CDR1 and CDR2: SGHRS, YFSETQ. Written as DNA, the CDR3 is TGCGCCAGCAGCCGCACACCGGATCAAGCCAAAAACATTCAGTACTTC. Translation: CASSRTPDQAKNIQYF. Full variable domain (remainder filled in from reference TRBV5-1 and TRBJ2-4): KAGVTQTPRYLIKTRGQQVTLSCSPISGHRSVSWYQQTPGQGLQFLFEYFSETQRNKGNFPGRFSGRQFSNSRSEMNVSTLELGDSALYLCASSRTPDQAKNIQYFGAGTRLSVL.

The rearrangement uses TRBV10-3 and TRBJ2-2; 9 nucleotides line up with TRBD1. V trimming: 3 bases; J trimming: 1 base; junction bases outside the gene matches: 9. Germline values: CDR1 ENHRY, CDR2 SYGVKD. CDR3 length: 18 amino acids. DNA of the CDR3: TGTGCCATCAGTGACCCCAGGGACAGGGAAAAGAACACCGGGGAGCTGTTTTTT. It specifies CAISDPRDREKNTGELFF.

In this sample, this clone turned up once. The chain uses TRBV7-9 and TRBJ2-7; no clear D gene. The CDR3 totals 13 residues. V lost 1 base and J 2 bases, leaving 6 bases between the germline ends. Germline V CDR1 and CDR2: SEHNR, FQNEAQ (reference sequence). CDR3 region: CASSLVQTYEQYF. For the CDR3, the DNA is TGTGCCAGCAGCTTAGTACAGACCTACGAGCAGTACTTC.

This chain connects TRBV7-2 to TRBJ2-1, with 8 bases matching TRBD2. Germline V lookup: CDR1 SGHTA, CDR2 FQGNSA. The CDR3 consists of 17 residues. Losses at the gene ends were 5 bases for V and 8 bases for J; bases not matched to a gene: 17. The CDR3 DNA reads TGTGCCAGCAGCCTCCCTTCCGGGCGGGGGGCCTCCCATGAGCAGTTCTTC. Protein: CASSLPSGRGASHEQFF.

Worth noting for this clone: Additional DNA sequences in this sample encode the identical CDR3. The gene calls are TRBV5-1 and TRBJ2-7, with D uncertain. CDR3 length: 13 residues. CDR1 SGHRS and CDR2 YFSETQ come from the germline V gene. V lost 0 bases and J 3 bases, leaving 7 bases between the germline ends. The CDR3 nucleotides are TGCGCCAGCAGCTTGGCATCGGGCTACGAGCAGTACTTC. Amino acids: CASSLASGYEQYF.

This CDR3 is CAWRMRGGSYEQYF. In nucleotides, the CDR3 is TGTGCCTGGAGGATGAGAGGGGGAAGCTACGAGCAGTACTTC. The chain uses TRBV30 and TRBJ2-7, with a tentative D call TRBD1 (6 bases). This CDR3 has 14 residues. CDR1 is GTSNPN, CDR2 SVGIG, per germline (reference sequence). V lost 3 bases, J lost 3 bases, and 15 bases lay in between.

This clone is a singleton in its sample. The chain recombines TRBV19 with TRBJ2-5; unclear D gene. This CDR3 has 13 amino acids. Germline assignment: CDR1 LNHDA and CDR2 SQIVND (reference sequence). V lost 6 bases and J lost 4, with 12 bases in between. CDR3 sequence (DNA): TGTGCCAGTAGAGGTAAGGGTCGAGAGACCCAGTACTTC. It translates to CASRGKGRETQYF.

J is TRBJ1-4 and V is TRBV15; D remains unclear. The CDR3 extends over 16 amino acids. Germline V lookup: CDR1 LNHNV, CDR2 YYDKDF (reference sequence). V lost 4 bases and J lost 6, with 18 bases in between. In nucleotides, the CDR3 is TGTGCCACCAGCAAGCCCCAGTGGTCGTCGTATGAAAAACTGTTTTTT. Amino acids: CATSKPQWSSYEKLFF.